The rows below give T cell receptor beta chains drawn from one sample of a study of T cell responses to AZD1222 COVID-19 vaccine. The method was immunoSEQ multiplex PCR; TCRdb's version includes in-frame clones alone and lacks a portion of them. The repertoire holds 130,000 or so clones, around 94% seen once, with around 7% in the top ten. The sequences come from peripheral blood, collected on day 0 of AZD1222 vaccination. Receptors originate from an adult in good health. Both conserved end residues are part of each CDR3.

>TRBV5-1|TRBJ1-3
CASSLDMAGNTIYF
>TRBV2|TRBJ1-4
CASSERLGRGEKLFF
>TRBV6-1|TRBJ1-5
CASSERLHDSNQPQHF
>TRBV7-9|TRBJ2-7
CASSLRKGPSSYEQYF
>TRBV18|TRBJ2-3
CASSPPPSAVTQYF
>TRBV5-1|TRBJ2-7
CASSLDRVAGNEQYF
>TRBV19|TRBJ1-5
CASRRGFLESNQPQHF
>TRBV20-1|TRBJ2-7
CSASPLDEQYF
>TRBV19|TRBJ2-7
CASSIEGLDF
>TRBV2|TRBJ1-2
CASSEVGYPLEWGDGYTF
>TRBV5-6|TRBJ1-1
CASSLLRAEAFF
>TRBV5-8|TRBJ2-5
CASSLGLAVQETQYF
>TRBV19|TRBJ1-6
CASTMGGVNSPLHF
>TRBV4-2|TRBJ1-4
CASSYWTNTNEKLFF
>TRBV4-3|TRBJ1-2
CASSQDGGWVGYGYTF
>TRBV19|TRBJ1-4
CASSMEGWRGNEKLFF
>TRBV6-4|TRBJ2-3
CASSLLGGSTTDTQYF
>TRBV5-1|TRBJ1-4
CATRWRGHEKLFF
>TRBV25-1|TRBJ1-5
CASRETGRNQPQHF
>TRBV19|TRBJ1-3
CASSNPQDAGSGNTIYF
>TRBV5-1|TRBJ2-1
CASSLSVSGYNEQFF
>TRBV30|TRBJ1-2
CAWSANDRVTGGYTF
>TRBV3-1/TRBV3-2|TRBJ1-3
CASSQEAGSSGNTIYF